The 15 T cell receptor beta chains below come from one sample, sequenced in a study of blood T cell repertoires in COVID-19. Sequencing used immunoSEQ multiplex PCR; TCRdb keeps in-frame clones, though not all of them. There are over 300,000 clones in the sample; approximately 85% occur only once, and just over 7% lies in the top ten. Sequenced material: peripheral blood. The receptor set was obtained from a human donor in a cohort sampled during active COVID-19.

V and J are TRBV7-2 and TRBJ2-3, with a tentative D call TRBD2 (6 bases). Trimming removed 3 bases from V and 7 bases from J, with 17 bases in between. The CDR3 totals 15 residues. The germline gives CDR1 SGHTA, CDR2 FQGNSA. The CDR3 coding sequence is TGTGCCAGCAGCTTGGGCGGGGCTAGCCCAAATACGCAGTATTTT. Amino acids: CASSLGGASPNTQYF. The full variable domain, its missing parts supplied by reference TRBV7-2 and TRBJ2-3, is GAGVSQSPSNKVTEKGKDVELRCDPISGHTALYWYRQSLGQGLEFLIYFQGNSAPDKSGLPSDRFSAERTGGSVSTLTIQRTQQEDSAVYLCASSLGGASPNTQYFGPGTRLTVL.

The CDR3 region has the DNA TGCGCCAGCACGTATAGCGGGGGGCCCACAGATACGCAGTATTTT. This gives the protein CASTYSGGPTDTQYF. The rearrangement uses TRBV5-1 and TRBJ2-3; 10 bases fit TRBD2. Germline V lookup: CDR1 SGHRS, CDR2 YFSETQ. V was clipped by 6 bases and J by 2 bases; unmatched bases: 6. This CDR3 is built from 15 residues.

The rearrangement links TRBV19 to TRBJ1-5, with a weak D call TRBD1 (6 bases). CDR1 and CDR2 from the germline V gene are LNHDA and SQIVND (reference sequence). V lost 5 bases, J lost 4 bases, and 12 bases lay in between. CDR3 length equals 14 residues. The CDR3 nucleotides read TGTGCCAGTAGTTTAGGACAGTCGAATCAGCCCCAGCATTTT. As protein: CASSLGQSNQPQHF.

The chain joins TRBV9 to TRBJ2-7; TRBD2 might be the D (7 bases). The CDR3 loop spans 14 amino acids. V lost 0 bases, J lost 4 bases, and 11 bases lay in between. Germline CDR1 and CDR2: SGDLS and YYNGEE. The CDR3 coding sequence is TGTGCCAGCAGCGTAGGGACAGCGGGGTACGAGCAGTACTTC. Amino acids: CASSVGTAGYEQYF.

V is TRBV7-9 and J is TRBJ1-2; no definite D call. This CDR3 has 16 residues. Germline CDR1 and CDR2: SEHNR and FQNEAQ (reference sequence). V was shortened by 7 bases and J by 7 bases, with 25 bases between the two germline ends. CDR3 DNA: TGTGCCAGCACCCCAAGCTGGGGAGTTAAAGACGGTGGCTACACCTTC. Translated, it gives CASTPSWGVKDGGYTF.

This clone appeared a single time. The chain couples TRBV27 to TRBJ1-2; TRBD1 agrees at 7 bases. The junction had 10 bases not matched to a gene; V was cut back by 5 bases and J by 4 bases. CDR1 is MNHEY, CDR2 SMNVEV, per germline (reference sequence). This CDR3 is built from 15 residues. CDR3 coding DNA: TGTGCCAGCAGTACGACAGGGAAAACCCTCTATGGCTACACCTTC. This sequence encodes CASSTTGKTLYGYTF.

This chain links TRBV5-4 with TRBJ1-2, with a weak D call TRBD1 (6 bases). V was shortened by 4 bases and J by 5 bases, with 21 bases between the two germline ends. This CDR3 region has 16 residues. Germline V gene data show CDR1 as SGHNT and CDR2 as YYREEE (reference sequence). CDR3 in DNA: TGTGCCAGCAGCCTGTTTGACAGGAATCCCTTTTATGGCTACACCTTC. It is translated as CASSLFDRNPFYGYTF.

The chain has TRBV10-3 and TRBJ2-3; D gene unclear. Germline-derived CDR1 and CDR2 are ENHRY and SYGVKD. The V gene lost 4 bases and the J gene lost 0 bases, with 8 bases spanning the gap. The CDR3 has 14 amino acids. The CDR3 loop reads CAISAIDSTDTQYF. The CDR3 nucleotides are TGTGCCATCAGTGCGATAGATAGCACAGATACGCAGTATTTT.

The chain combines TRBV20-1 with TRBJ1-3, with 8 bases aligning to TRBD1. CDR3 size: 16 residues. Germline V CDR1 and CDR2: DFQATT, SNEGSKA (reference sequence). V was pared by 3 bases and J by 6 bases, with 13 bases of the junction left unmatched. The CDR3 spells CSASRSGGTGLNTIYF. As DNA, the CDR3 is TGCAGTGCTAGTCGCTCGGGCGGGACAGGTTTAAACACCATATATTTT.

The rearrangement uses TRBV20-1 and TRBJ2-2; TRBD2 is a possible D gene (6 bases). CDR1 DFQATT and CDR2 SNEGSKA come from the germline V gene (reference sequence). V was trimmed by 4 bases and J by 8 bases, leaving 8 bases between them. The CDR3 consists of 11 residues. DNA for the CDR3: TGCAGTGCTATAAGCGGGGGGGAGCTGTTTTTT. Amino acids: CSAISGGELFF.

This chain connects TRBV10-3 to TRBJ2-7; 11 positions agree with TRBD1. CDR3 length equals 15 residues. J gave up 3 bases and V 6 bases, and 7 bases lay outside the gene matches. Looked up from germline, CDR1 is ENHRY and CDR2 is SYGVKD. The CDR3 here is CAISDSGTGGYEQYF. The CDR3 DNA reads TGTGCCATCAGCGATAGTGGGACAGGGGGCTACGAGCAGTACTTC.

The genes are TRBV6-5 and TRBJ2-2, with D possibly being TRBD1 (5 bases). Looked up from germline, CDR1 is MNHEY and CDR2 is SVGAGI. The CDR3 totals 14 residues. Trimming took off 3 bases at V and 1 base at J, with 6 bases between the two ends. The DNA of the CDR3 is TGTGCCAGCAGTTATCAGGGGAACACCGGGGAGCTGTTTTTT. Its protein product is CASSYQGNTGELFF.

The chain joins TRBV5-3 to TRBJ1-6, with TRBD1 matching 9 bases. TRBV5-3 belongs to the ORF category, with a function that is uncertain. CDR3 size: 20 residues. Losses at the gene ends were 0 bases for V and 2 bases for J; bases not matched to a gene: 12. CDR3 sequence: CARSLVGQGTSYAYNSPLHF. The CDR3 nucleotides are TGTGCCAGAAGCTTGGTGGGACAGGGAACCTCGTATGCCTATAATTCACCCCTCCACTTT.

The J gene is TRBJ2-5, the V gene TRBV12-3 or TRBV12-4, with TRBD1 identical over 7 bases. The V segment lost 5 bases and the J segment 3 bases; nucleotides outside the gene matches: 3. This CDR3 region has 13 residues. The CDR3, as DNA: TGTGCCAGCAGTGACAGGGTCGAAGAGACCCAGTACTTC. Protein product: CASSDRVEETQYF.

This clone has only a few counts. The CDR3: CASSSGQGRLYSNQPQHF. CDR3 DNA: TGTGCCAGCAGCTCAGGACAGGGGAGGCTTTATAGCAATCAGCCCCAGCATTTT. J is TRBJ1-5 and V is TRBV7-9; 9 nucleotides line up with TRBD1. CDR1 and CDR2 from the germline V gene are SEHNR and FQNEAQ (reference sequence). Trimming at V came to 4 bases and at J to 0 bases, leaving 10 bases not matched to a gene. This CDR3 has 18 amino acids.